This is a list of T cell receptor beta chains from one sample in a study of control samples from healthy donors and cancer patients. Profiling relied on immunoSEQ multiplex PCR, and the TCRdb table lists in-frame clones only, not all of them. The listing records 150,000 to 200,000 clones. Sequencing was performed on blood. These receptors originate from a woman in her twenties or thirties in good health. Each CDR3 is given with its conserved first and last residue. D genes are given only for firm matches.

d_call	cdr3_length	v_call	j_call	cdr3_nt	cdr3_aa
TRBD1	15	TRBV7-3	TRBJ2-5	TGTGCCAGCAGCCCACGGCCAGGGGGCCAAGAGACCCAGTACTTC	CASSPRPGGQETQYF
NA	14	TRBV7-2	TRBJ1-5	TGTGCCAGCAGTCGGAGAGGGGCCAATCAGCCCCAGCATTTT	CASSRRGANQPQHF
NA	16	TRBV11-2	TRBJ1-6	TGTGCCAGCAGCTTACCCCGGGGAGGGAGGAGTTCACCCCTCCACTTT	CASSLPRGGRSSPLHF
TRBD1	16	TRBV19	TRBJ1-5	TGTGCCAGTAGTATAGATCCCGGGACAGGGGAACAGCCCCAGCATTTT	CASSIDPGTGEQPQHF
NA	14	TRBV28	TRBJ1-2	TGTGCCAGCAGCCCTCCTACAGGGTTGAATGGCTACACCTTC	CASSPPTGLNGYTF
NA	15	TRBV6-5	TRBJ1-3	TGTGCCAGCAGAGGACAGTCTATCGCTGGAAACACCATATATTTT	CASRGQSIAGNTIYF
TRBD1	15	TRBV7-2	TRBJ2-7	TGTGCCAGCAGCGGAACCGGGACAGGGAGCTACGAGCAGTACTTC	CASSGTGTGSYEQYF
TRBD1	17	TRBV4-1	TRBJ2-7	TGCGCCAGCAGCCAAGCCCGCTCGACAGGGTCGTCCTACGAGCAGTACTTC	CASSQARSTGSSYEQYF
NA	13	TRBV19	TRBJ1-5	TGTGCCAGTAGTACGGACGCCTCGTCTCGCCAGCATTTT	CASSTDASSRQHF
TRBD2	13	TRBV7-3	TRBJ2-7	TGTGCCAGCAGCTTAGGGGGGGTATACGAGCAGTACTTC	CASSLGGVYEQYF
NA	15	TRBV6-5	TRBJ1-1	TGTGCCAGCAGTTACTGGGGGACGGGGGACACTGAAGCTTTCTTT	CASSYWGTGDTEAFF
NA	18	TRBV4-1	TRBJ1-4	TGCGCCAGCAGCATCCCGGGGACAAGGTTCCCAACTAATGAAAAACTGTTTTTT	CASSIPGTRFPTNEKLFF
NA	12	TRBV5-4	TRBJ1-2	TGTGCCAGCAGCTTGGAAACGTTTGGCTACACCTTC	CASSLETFGYTF
NA	15	TRBV7-3	TRBJ2-2	TGTGCCAGCAGCTTGGGGGGTGGGGAGACCGGGGAGCTGTTTTTT	CASSLGGGETGELFF
NA	13	TRBV14	TRBJ2-7	TGTGCCAGCAGATACGACAGGCTTGACGAGCAGTACTTC	CASRYDRLDEQYF
TRBD1	16	TRBV18	TRBJ1-4	TGTGCCAGCTCACTCTTCCAGGGGGCGCCGGGTGAAAAACTGTTTTTT	CASSLFQGAPGEKLFF
NA	14	TRBV7-2	TRBJ1-2	TGTGCCAGCAGCCCCTACAGGTTAGGGTATGGCTACACCTTC	CASSPYRLGYGYTF
NA	13	TRBV12-3/TRBV12-4	TRBJ2-1	TGTGCCAGCAGTTTCAGCAGAAACAATGAGCAGTTCTTC	CASSFSRNNEQFF
NA	13	TRBV5-4	TRBJ2-1	TGTGCCAGCAGCTTGCCGTTCCTTGGCGAGCAGTTCTTC	CASSLPFLGEQFF
TRBD1	15	TRBV9	TRBJ2-3	TGTGCCAGCAGCGTCCGGGACAGGGTTCAAGATACGCAGTATTTT	CASSVRDRVQDTQYF
NA	14	TRBV6-2/TRBV6-3	TRBJ2-6	TGTGCCAGCAGTTATAAGGCCGGGGCCAACGTCCTGACTTTC	CASSYKAGANVLTF
NA	16	TRBV4-3	TRBJ2-1	TGCGCCAGCAGCCAAGTGTGGGGGACCGACTACAATGAGCAGTTCTTC	CASSQVWGTDYNEQFF
NA	14	TRBV9	TRBJ2-7	TGTGCCAGCAGCGTAGGGCAGGGAACTCGAGAGCAGTACTTC	CASSVGQGTREQYF
NA	12	TRBV15	TRBJ1-2	TGTGCCACCTCCGGACAAGAATATGGCTACACCTTC	CATSGQEYGYTF
NA	12	TRBV12-3/TRBV12-4	TRBJ2-7	TGTGCCAGCAGTCGTTCGCACTACGAGCAGTACTTC	CASSRSHYEQYF
NA	13	TRBV7-2	TRBJ2-5	TGTGCCAGCACCCGGGGACCGGGAGAGACCCAGTACTTC	CASTRGPGETQYF
TRBD1	16	TRBV4-3	TRBJ1-2	TGCGCCAGCAGCCAAGTAACGCAGGGGGCTGTCGGCGGCTACACCTTC	CASSQVTQGAVGGYTF
NA	16	TRBV7-2	TRBJ1-1	TGTGCCAGCAGCTCCTCATCGACAGTCATGAACACTGAAGCTTTCTTT	CASSSSSTVMNTEAFF
NA	16	TRBV5-1	TRBJ1-4	TGCGCCAGCAGCTTGACATTTGGGAAGTTTAATGAAAAACTGTTTTTT	CASSLTFGKFNEKLFF
NA	14	TRBV5-1	TRBJ2-7	TGCGCCAGCAGCTTGGGTGGACAGATCTACGAGCAGTACTTC	CASSLGGQIYEQYF
NA	16	TRBV7-8	TRBJ1-2	TGTGCCAGCAGCTTAGGAAGGAGGGGGGGAAACTATGGCTACACCTTC	CASSLGRRGGNYGYTF
NA	12	TRBV5-8	TRBJ2-7	TGTGCCAGCAGCTTGGGCAGGGTCGAGCAGTACTTC	CASSLGRVEQYF
NA	11	TRBV6-6	TRBJ2-7	TGTGCCAGCAGTTACTTGTCTCTGGAGTACTTC	CASSYLSLEYF
NA	16	TRBV15	TRBJ1-6	TGTGCCACCAGCAGAGACCGAGAGGGCTATAATTCACCCCTCCACTTT	CATSRDREGYNSPLHF
NA	18	TRBV5-8	TRBJ1-1	TGTGCCAGCAGCTTGGGTCTAACCGGGACACAGATGAACACTGAAGCTTTCTTT	CASSLGLTGTQMNTEAFF
NA	16	TRBV7-9	TRBJ1-1	TGTGCCAGCAGCCACCCGACATCGCTCGTGAACACTGAAGCTTTCTTT	CASSHPTSLVNTEAFF
NA	16	TRBV6-6	TRBJ2-2	TGTGCCAGCAGTTACGGAGAGGCTGCGAACACCGGGGAGCTGTTTTTT	CASSYGEAANTGELFF
NA	13	TRBV28	TRBJ1-3	TGTGCCAGCAGTTTATACTACAGAAACACCATATATTTT	CASSLYYRNTIYF
NA	15	TRBV5-1	TRBJ2-5	TGCGCCAGCAGCTTTGGCGGTGAGGGTTACGAGACCCAGTACTTC	CASSFGGEGYETQYF
NA	14	TRBV6-5	TRBJ1-2	TGTGCCAGCAGTTACTCGGGCGAGGAGTTTGGCTACACCTTC	CASSYSGEEFGYTF
NA	13	TRBV18	TRBJ2-3	TGTGCCAGCTCACCATCTCAGGGAGATACGCAGTATTTT	CASSPSQGDTQYF
NA	20	TRBV28	TRBJ1-5	TGTGCCAGCAGTTTAAACAGGTCGGGGGGTCGAGGGTATAGCAATCAGCCCCAGCATTTT	CASSLNRSGGRGYSNQPQHF
NA	14	TRBV10-3	TRBJ1-1	TGTGCCATCAGCTTCAGGGAAATGAGGACTGAAGCTTTCTTT	CAISFREMRTEAFF
NA	16	TRBV6-6	TRBJ2-5	TGTGCCAGCAGTTACGGCGCGTCGGACCTACAAGAGACCCAGTACTTC	CASSYGASDLQETQYF
NA	15	TRBV7-8	TRBJ2-7	TGTGCCAGCAGCTCCTTGGACCGGGACTCCTACGAGCAGTACTTC	CASSSLDRDSYEQYF
NA	16	TRBV5-1	TRBJ1-2	TGCGCCAGCAGCTTGGAGGACCGATCCGGTCGGTATGGCTACACCTTC	CASSLEDRSGRYGYTF